The next 19 T cell receptor beta chains were all read from a single sample in a study of Graves' ophthalmopathy and Graves' hyperthyroidism. RNA transcripts were the template, and TCR beta CDR3 regions were amplified from them. The authors performed first-round RT-PCR with HTBI primers and then a second-round multiplex PCR. TCRdb re-analysed the multiplex PCR reads in MiXCR, keeping a single row per CDR3 protein. This table has some 350,000 distinct CDR3 sequences, approximately 18% appearing once. Sequencing input: peripheral blood. The receptor source for this set is an adult woman with stable Graves' hyperthyroidism.

This clonotype was detected ten times or more. The rearrangement links TRBV11-2 to TRBJ2-7; 9 bases line up with TRBD1. The V segment lost 2 bases and the J segment 6 bases; nucleotides outside the gene matches: 8. Per germline, CDR1 SGHAT and CDR2 FQNNGV. The CDR3 loop spans 15 amino acids. The CDR3 bases are TGTGCCAGCAGCTTATCGGGACAGGGTATGGTCGAGCAGTACTTC. Protein product: CASSLSGQGMVEQYF.

This clonotype was counted at least ten times. V and J are TRBV28 and TRBJ2-7; D not certain. V was clipped by 5 bases and J by 3 bases, with 8 bases between them. Germline V CDR1 and CDR2: MDHEN, SYDVKM. The CDR3 has 12 residues. CDR3 in amino acids: CASSSWGYEQYF. CDR3 nucleotide sequence: TGTGCCAGCAGTAGCTGGGGCTACGAGCAGTACTTC.

The V and J genes are TRBV28 and TRBJ2-5; TRBD2 matches at 10 bases. The CDR3 loop spans 16 amino acids. The V segment lost 2 bases and the J segment 4 bases; nucleotides outside the gene matches: 7. In germline, CDR1 is MDHEN, CDR2 SYDVKM. The CDR3 DNA follows: TGTGCCAGCAGTTTAGCGCTAGCGGGAGTGAGAGAGACCCAGTACTTC. This encodes CASSLALAGVRETQYF.

CDR3 in DNA: TGCAGTGCTAGAGACGGTTTGAACACTGAAGCTTTCTTT. This gives the protein CSARDGLNTEAFF. V usage is TRBV20-1 and J usage is TRBJ1-1; D unclear. CDR1 and CDR2 from the germline V gene are DFQATT and SNEGSKA (reference sequence). The CDR3 is 13 residues long. V lost 0 bases to trimming and J lost 0 bases, with 5 bases between them.

This clonotype was counted ten times or more. The J gene is TRBJ1-1, the V gene TRBV19; possible D gene TRBD1, 5 bases. Germline V CDR1 and CDR2: LNHDA, SQIVND (reference sequence). The ends were cut back, 4 bases at V and 9 bases at J, with 15 bases in the middle. This CDR3 is built from 13 residues. The CDR3 DNA is TGTGCCAGTAGTACTTCAATTGGGACCCAAGCTTTCTTT. It specifies CASSTSIGTQAFF.

This clonotype was detected a few times. The chain carries TRBV27 and TRBJ2-7; 7 nucleotides agree with TRBD2. The germline CDR1 and CDR2 sequences are MNHEY and SMNVEV (reference sequence). CDR3 length: 13 amino acids. V trimming: 2 bases; J trimming: 6 bases; junction bases outside the gene matches: 4. CDR3 residues: CASSLRAGIEQYF. As DNA, the CDR3 is TGTGCCAGCAGTTTACGAGCGGGGATCGAGCAGTACTTC.

There are many counts of this clonotype. V and J are TRBV11-2 and TRBJ2-7; 10 bases align to TRBD2. V lost 0 bases to trimming and J lost 1 base; unmatched junction nucleotides: 0. CDR1 and CDR2 from the germline V gene are SGHAT and FQNNGV. The CDR3 sequence is 15 residues long. The CDR3 DNA sequence: TGTGCCAGCAGCTTAGAACTAGCGGGATCCTACGAGCAGTACTTC. Translated: CASSLELAGSYEQYF.

This clonotype was recorded at least ten times. CDR3 bases: TGTGCCAGCAGCTTTTCTAGCGGGAGTTTGGAGACCCAGTACTTC. Translating gives CASSFSSGSLETQYF. This chain links TRBV5-5 with TRBJ2-5; 10 bases align to TRBD2. This CDR3 is 15 amino acids long. Germline V gives CDR1 SGHKS, CDR2 YYEKEE (reference sequence). The junction had 6 bases not matched to a gene; V was cut back by 2 bases and J by 5 bases.

This clonotype was picked up a small number of times. The chain joins TRBV7-2 to TRBJ1-2; tentative D call: TRBD1 (6 bases). In germline, CDR1 is SGHTA, CDR2 FQGNSA. Trimming took off 5 bases at V and 8 bases at J, with 15 bases between the two ends. The CDR3 has 13 amino acids. The CDR3 DNA reads as TGTGCCAGCAGCCTCTACAGGGCGGAGGGCTACACCTTC. Translation gives CASSLYRAEGYTF.

This clonotype was recorded many times. This chain links TRBV6-2 or TRBV6-3 with TRBJ2-7; D remains ambiguous. Germline assignment: CDR1 MNHEY and CDR2 SVGEGT. This CDR3 is built from 15 residues. V gave up 2 bases and J gave up 0 bases, with 11 bases separating them. Written as DNA, the CDR3 is TGTGCCAGCAGTTACGGTCTGGCGGTCTCCTACGAGCAGTACTTC. Residues: CASSYGLAVSYEQYF.

This clonotype was found a few times. The chain uses TRBV7-9 and TRBJ1-1, with 8 nucleotides matching TRBD1. V trimming: 7 bases; J trimming: 2 bases; junction bases outside the gene matches: 9. The CDR3 covers 15 residues. Germline loops: CDR1 SEHNR, CDR2 FQNEAQ (reference sequence). CDR3 loop: CASTEGQVQNTEAFF. CDR3 coding DNA: TGTGCCAGCACCGAGGGACAGGTCCAAAACACTGAAGCTTTCTTT.

This clonotype was counted ten times or more. CDR3 bases: TGTGCCAGCAGTCCCACGACCCGTGGGGAGACCCAGTACTTC. Its protein product is CASSPTTRGETQYF. This rearrangement joins TRBV27 to TRBJ2-5; D ambiguous. Looked up from germline, CDR1 is MNHEY and CDR2 is SMNVEV (reference sequence). Deletions cut 5 bases from V and 5 bases from J, with 15 bases between. The CDR3 length is 14 residues.

At least ten counts were recorded for this clonotype. The rearrangement links TRBV12-3 or TRBV12-4 to TRBJ1-2, with 7 positions matching TRBD1. The CDR3 has 15 residues. V was clipped by 8 bases and J by 4 bases; unmatched bases: 13. Here the CDR3 DNA reads TGTGCCAGCTTAAGAGACAGGGTTGGGGCCTATGGCTACACCTTC. Its translation is CASLRDRVGAYGYTF.

In this sample, this clonotype turned up many times. This sequence joins TRBV28 and TRBJ1-1; a weak D match, TRBD1 (5 bases). V lost 6 bases, J lost 1 base, and 15 bases lay in between. The germline V gene encodes CDR1 MDHEN and CDR2 SYDVKM. This CDR3 comprises 15 residues. In nucleotides, the CDR3 is TGTGCCAGCAGACAGCACTGGACAAGGAACACTGAAGCTTTCTTT. Translated, it gives CASRQHWTRNTEAFF.

As regards this clonotype: Since a much larger clone is just one base distant, this may be a read error. Without the conserved terminal phenylalanine or tryptophan, this CDR3 likely stems from a read error. The chain employs TRBV2 and TRBJ2-3, with D hard to call. Trimming removed 5 bases from V and 5 bases from J, with 8 bases in between. Germline values: CDR1 SNHLY, CDR2 FYNNEI. The CDR3 is 12 amino acids. The CDR3 nucleotides read TGTGCCAGCAGTCCCCTACGAGATACGCAGTATTGT. It encodes CASSPLRDTQYC.

The table lists this clonotype with a few counts. The chain recombines TRBV7-2 with TRBJ2-3; TRBD1 aligns across 9 bases. V dropped 4 bases and J dropped 2; count of bases not matched to a gene: 4. Germline-derived CDR1 and CDR2 are SGHTA and FQGNSA. The CDR3 totals 15 residues. The CDR3 loop reads CASSYGTGTTDTQYF. DNA for the CDR3: TGTGCCAGCAGCTATGGGACAGGGACCACAGATACGCAGTATTTT. The full variable domain, completed using reference TRBV7-2 and TRBJ2-3, is GAGVSQSPSNKVTEKGKDVELRCDPISGHTALYWYRQSLGQGLEFLIYFQGNSAPDKSGLPSDRFSAERTGGSVSTLTIQRTQQEDSAVYLCASSYGTGTTDTQYFGPGTRLTVL.

This clonotype showed up many times. V gene TRBV3-1 combines with J gene TRBJ2-5, with unresolved D. The CDR3 is 14 amino acids. Germline V lookup: CDR1 LGHDT, CDR2 YNNKEL (reference sequence). The V and J ends lost 0 bases and 0 bases respectively, with 5 bases between them. The chain's CDR3 is CASSQDRHQETQYF. CDR3 bases: TGTGCCAGCAGCCAAGACAGGCACCAAGAGACCCAGTACTTC.

This clonotype came up many times. This chain joins TRBV27 and TRBJ2-3; 8 nucleotides align to TRBD2. The V gene end was trimmed by 4 bases and the J gene end by 0 bases; junction bases not matched to a gene: 15. The germline gives CDR1 MNHEY, CDR2 SMNVEV (reference sequence). The CDR3 extends over 19 amino acids. CDR3 in DNA: TGTGCCAGCAGTTGGGCGGGAGGACTCCTCTTACTTAGCACAGATACGCAGTATTTT. Translated: CASSWAGGLLLLSTDTQYF.

This clonotype was counted ten times or more. The chain links TRBV20-1 to TRBJ2-7; 7 positions agree with TRBD2. The CDR3 is 13 amino acids. The V and J ends lost 4 bases and 1 base, in that order; junction bases with no gene match: 4. Germline V lookup: CDR1 DFQATT, CDR2 SNEGSKA (reference sequence). This CDR3 reads CSAMGGSSYEQYF. CDR3 nucleotide sequence: TGCAGTGCTATGGGCGGGAGTTCCTACGAGCAGTACTTC.